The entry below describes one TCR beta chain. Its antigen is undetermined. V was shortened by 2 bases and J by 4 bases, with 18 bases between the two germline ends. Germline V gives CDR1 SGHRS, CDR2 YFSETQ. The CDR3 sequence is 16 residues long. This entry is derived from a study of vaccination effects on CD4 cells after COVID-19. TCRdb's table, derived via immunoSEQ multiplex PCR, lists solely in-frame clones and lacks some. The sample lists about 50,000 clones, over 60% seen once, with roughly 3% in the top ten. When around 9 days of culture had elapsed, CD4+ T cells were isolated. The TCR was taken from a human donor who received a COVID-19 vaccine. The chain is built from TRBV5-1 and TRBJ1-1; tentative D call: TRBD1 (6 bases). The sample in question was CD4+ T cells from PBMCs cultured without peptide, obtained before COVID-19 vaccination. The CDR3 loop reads CASSFSRAGEGTEAFF. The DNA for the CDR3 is TGCGCCAGCAGCTTCTCGAGGGCAGGGGAGGGCACTGAAGCTTTCTTT.